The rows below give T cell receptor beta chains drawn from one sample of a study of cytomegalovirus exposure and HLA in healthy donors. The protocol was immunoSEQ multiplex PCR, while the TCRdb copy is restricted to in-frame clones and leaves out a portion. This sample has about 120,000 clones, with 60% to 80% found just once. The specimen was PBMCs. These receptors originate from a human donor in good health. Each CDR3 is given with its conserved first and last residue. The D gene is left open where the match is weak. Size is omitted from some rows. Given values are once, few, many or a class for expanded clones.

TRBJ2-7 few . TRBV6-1 CASSIEGYEQYF TGTGCCAGCTCAATCGAGGGTTACGAGCAGTACTTC
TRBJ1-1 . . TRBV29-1 CSVTSGVIEAFF TGCAGCGTTACCTCGGGGGTCATTGAAGCTTTCTTT
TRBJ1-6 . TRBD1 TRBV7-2 CASSLAPAKLTGMDSPLHF TGTGCCAGCAGCTTAGCCCCCGCAAAGCTGACAGGGATGGATTCACCCCTCCACTTT
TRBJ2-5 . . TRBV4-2 CASSQWQAETQYF TGTGCCAGCAGCCAGTGGCAGGCCGAGACCCAGTACTTC
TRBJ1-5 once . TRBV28 CATFNLNQPQHF TGTGCCACCTTTAACCTAAATCAGCCCCAGCATTTT
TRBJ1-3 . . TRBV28 CASSLRQTGNTIYF TGTGCCAGCAGTTTGAGACAGACTGGAAACACCATATATTTT
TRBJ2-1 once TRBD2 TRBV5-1 CASSLYLAGVREQFF TGCGCCAGCAGCTTGTACCTAGCGGGAGTCCGTGAGCAGTTCTTC
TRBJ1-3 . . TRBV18 CASSPQGAGNTIYF TGTGCCAGCTCACCACAAGGGGCTGGAAACACCATATATTTT
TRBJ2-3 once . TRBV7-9 CASSSPIATDTQYF TGTGCCAGCAGCTCCCCCATAGCGACAGATACGCAGTATTTT
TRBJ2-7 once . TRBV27 CASSHRQASYASYEQYF TGTGCCAGCAGTCATCGACAGGCCTCTTACGCGTCCTACGAGCAGTACTTC
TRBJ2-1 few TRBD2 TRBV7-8 CASSLALAGDYNEQFF TGTGCCAGCAGCTTAGCCCTAGCGGGGGACTACAATGAGCAGTTCTTC
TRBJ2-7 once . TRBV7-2 CASSLPGQGGEQYF TGTGCCAGCAGCCTCCCGGGGCAGGGGGGCGAGCAGTACTTC
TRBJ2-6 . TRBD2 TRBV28 CASMGGSSGANVLTF TGTGCCAGCATGGGAGGGAGCTCTGGGGCCAACGTCCTGACTTTC
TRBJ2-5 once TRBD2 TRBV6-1 CASSEMLAVQETQYF TGTGCCAGCAGTGAAATGCTAGCGGTCCAGGAGACCCAGTACTTC
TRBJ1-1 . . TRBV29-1 CSVPGSLGRTEAFF TGCAGCGTACCGGGATCCCTGGGGAGGACTGAAGCTTTCTTT
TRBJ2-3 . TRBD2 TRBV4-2 CASSQVGLAGARDTQYF TGTGCCAGCAGCCAAGTCGGACTAGCGGGGGCCAGGGATACGCAGTATTTT
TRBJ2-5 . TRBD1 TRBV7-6 CASTTGGETQYF TGTGCCAGCACGACAGGGGGAGAGACCCAGTACTTC
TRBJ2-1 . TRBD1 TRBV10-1 CASSPSGTGGGDEQFF TGCGCCAGCAGTCCATCCGGGACAGGGGGCGGGGATGAGCAGTTCTTC
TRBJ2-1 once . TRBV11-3 CASSLTALSGQFF TGTGCCAGCAGCTTGACAGCCTTGTCTGGGCAGTTCTTC
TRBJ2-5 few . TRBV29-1 CSVVRGRVGETQYF TGCAGCGTTGTTCGTGGCAGGGTAGGAGAGACCCAGTACTTC
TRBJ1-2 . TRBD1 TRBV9 CASSGQGIRNGYTF TGTGCCAGCAGCGGACAGGGGATAAGGAATGGCTACACCTTC
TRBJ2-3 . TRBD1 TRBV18 CASSPARDRDDTQYF TGTGCCAGCTCACCAGCCCGGGACAGGGACGATACGCAGTATTTT
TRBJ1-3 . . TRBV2 CASSGTGSGNTIYF TGTGCCAGCAGTGGTACAGGGTCTGGAAACACCATATATTTT
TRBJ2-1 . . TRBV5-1 CASSSTPQTAQQFF TGCGCCAGCAGCTCCACTCCCCAGACAGCACAGCAGTTCTTC
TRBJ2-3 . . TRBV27 CASSHRSSTDTQYF TGTGCCAGCAGCCACAGATCTAGCACAGATACGCAGTATTTT
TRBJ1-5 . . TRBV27 CASSLREDQPQHF TGTGCCAGCAGCCTCAGGGAAGATCAGCCCCAGCATTTT
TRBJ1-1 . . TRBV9 CASSVSALTTGAFF TGTGCCAGCAGCGTTTCCGCCTTGACGACGGGAGCTTTCTTT
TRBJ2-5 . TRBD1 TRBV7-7 CASSPQGALGEQYF TGTGCCAGCAGCCCGCAGGGGGCCCTTGGTGAGCAGTACTTC
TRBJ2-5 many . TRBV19 CATRRRSSETQYF TGTGCCACCCGACGGAGGAGCTCGGAGACCCAGTACTTC
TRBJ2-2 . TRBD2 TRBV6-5 CASTPAGGRTGELFF TGTGCCAGCACTCCAGCGGGGGGGCGTACCGGGGAGCTGTTTTTT
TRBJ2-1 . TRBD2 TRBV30 CAWSGLADNEQFF TGTGCCTGGAGTGGACTAGCGGACAATGAGCAGTTCTTC
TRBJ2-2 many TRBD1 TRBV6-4 CASSKGAHTGELFF TGTGCCTCAAGTAAGGGGGCACACACCGGGGAGCTGTTTTTT
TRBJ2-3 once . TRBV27 CASSRTSVGTDTQYF TGTGCCAGCAGCCGAACGTCCGTAGGCACAGATACGCAGTATTTT
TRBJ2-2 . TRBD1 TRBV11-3 CASSLGQGTTGELFF TGTGCCAGCAGCTTAGGACAGGGGACCACCGGGGAGCTGTTTTTT
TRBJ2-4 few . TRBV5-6 CASSLGLENIQYF TGTGCCAGCAGCTTGGGACTAGAAAACATTCAGTACTTC
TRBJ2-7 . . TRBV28 CATSSGLHSYEQYF TGTGCCACTTCGTCGGGACTGCACTCCTACGAGCAGTACTTC
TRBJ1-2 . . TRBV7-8 CASSLVPQGYGYTF TGTGCCAGCAGCTTAGTTCCGCAGGGGTATGGCTACACCTTC
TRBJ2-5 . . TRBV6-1 CASREGPGQQETQYF TGTGCCAGCAGGGAAGGCCCCGGACAGCAAGAGACCCAGTACTTC
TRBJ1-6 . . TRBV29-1 CSVRWGLNSPLHF TGCAGCGTTCGTTGGGGACTTAATTCACCCCTCCACTTT
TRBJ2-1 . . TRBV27 CASKEGLYNEQFF TGTGCCAGCAAGGAGGGGTTGTACAATGAGCAGTTCTTC
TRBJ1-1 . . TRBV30 CAWVPRATTEAFF TGTGCCTGGGTGCCCAGGGCGACCACTGAAGCTTTCTTT
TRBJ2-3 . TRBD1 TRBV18 CASSPLPPGRGPLDTQYF TGTGCCAGCTCACCACTACCCCCCGGCAGGGGGCCTTTGGATACGCAGTATTTT
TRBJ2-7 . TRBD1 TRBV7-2 CALSQGVGPTYEQYF TGTGCGCTAAGCCAGGGGGTAGGCCCTACCTACGAGCAGTACTTC
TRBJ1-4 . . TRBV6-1 CASSEGWGLNEKLFF TGTGCCAGCAGTGAGGGCTGGGGCCTAAATGAAAAACTGTTTTTT
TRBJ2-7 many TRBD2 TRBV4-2 CASSHQSGGSSYEQYF TGTGCCAGCAGCCACCAGAGCGGGGGAAGCTCCTACGAGCAGTACTTC
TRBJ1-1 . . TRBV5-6 CASSRKDRRLPTEAFF TGTGCCAGCAGCCGTAAAGACAGGAGACTTCCTACTGAAGCTTTCTTT
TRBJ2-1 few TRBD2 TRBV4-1 CASSQEGAGGPKPYNEQFF TGCGCCAGCAGCCAAGAGGGAGCGGGAGGGCCCAAGCCCTACAATGAGCAGTTCTTC
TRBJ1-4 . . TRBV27 CASSWARTADNEKLFF TGTGCCAGCAGTTGGGCAAGGACAGCCGATAATGAAAAACTGTTTTTT